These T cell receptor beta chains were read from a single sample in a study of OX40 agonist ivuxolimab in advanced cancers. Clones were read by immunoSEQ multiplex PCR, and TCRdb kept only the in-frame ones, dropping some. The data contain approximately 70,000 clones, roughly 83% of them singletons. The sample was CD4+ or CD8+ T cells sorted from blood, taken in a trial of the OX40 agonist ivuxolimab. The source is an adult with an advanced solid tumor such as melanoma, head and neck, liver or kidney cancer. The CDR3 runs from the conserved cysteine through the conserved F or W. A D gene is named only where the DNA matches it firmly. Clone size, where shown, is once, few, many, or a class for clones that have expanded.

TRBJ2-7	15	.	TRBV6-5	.	TGTGCCAGCAGTTACTCGAATCGGGGCTCCCACGAGCAGTACTTC	CASSYSNRGSHEQYF
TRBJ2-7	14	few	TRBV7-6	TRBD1	TGTGCCAGCAGCTCGCAGGGGGATGCCTACGAGCAGTACTTC	CASSSQGDAYEQYF
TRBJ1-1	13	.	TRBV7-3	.	TGTGCCAGCAGCTTGGAAGTGAACACTGAAGCTTTCTTT	CASSLEVNTEAFF
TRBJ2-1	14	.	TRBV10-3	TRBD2	TGTGCCATCAGGACTAGCGGGAGTGTCTATGAGCAGTTCTTC	CAIRTSGSVYEQFF
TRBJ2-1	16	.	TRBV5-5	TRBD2	TGTGCCAGCAGCTTGGTAATCCTAGCGGGGGGCGGTGAGCAGTTCTTC	CASSLVILAGGGEQFF
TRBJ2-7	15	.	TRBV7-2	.	TGTGCCAGCAGCTTAATCGCCGCCTTTTCCTACGAGCAGTACTTC	CASSLIAAFSYEQYF
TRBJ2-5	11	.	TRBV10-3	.	TGTGCCATCAGTTATGGTGAGACCCAGTACTTC	CAISYGETQYF
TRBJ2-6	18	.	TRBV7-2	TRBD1	TGTGCCAGCAGCCCTGGACAGGGATTGAGCTCTGGGGCCAACGTCCTGACTTTC	CASSPGQGLSSGANVLTF
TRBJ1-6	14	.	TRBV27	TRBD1	TGTGCCAGCAGTTTAAGGCAGGGGGGTTTACCCCTCCACTTT	CASSLRQGGLPLHF
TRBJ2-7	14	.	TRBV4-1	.	TGCGCCAGCAGCCAAGACGTGGGGACCTACGAGCAGTACTTC	CASSQDVGTYEQYF
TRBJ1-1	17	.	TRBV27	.	TGTGCCAGCAGTACAATTACAGGGTGGCCTCGTAACACTGAAGCTTTCTTT	CASSTITGWPRNTEAFF
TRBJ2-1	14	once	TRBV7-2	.	TGTGCCAGCAGCTTAGCGTTCCGCGGGGAAGAGCAGTTCTTC	CASSLAFRGEEQFF
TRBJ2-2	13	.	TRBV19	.	TGTGCCAGTAGTACCCGGGGGCTCGGGGAGCTGTTTTTT	CASSTRGLGELFF
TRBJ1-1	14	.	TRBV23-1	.	TGCGCCAGCAGTCCTCTTCTGCGGAACACTGAAGCTTTCTTT	CASSPLLRNTEAFF
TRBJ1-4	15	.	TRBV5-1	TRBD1	TGCGCCAGCAGCTCAAGGGGGCCGGGTAATGAAAAACTGTTTTTT	CASSSRGPGNEKLFF
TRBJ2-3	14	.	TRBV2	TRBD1	TGTGCCAGCAGCGGGACAGGGGGCACAGATACGCAGTATTTT	CASSGTGGTDTQYF
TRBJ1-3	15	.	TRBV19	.	TGTGGAAGTTCGGTAGGGGGAGAAGCAGGAAACACCATATATTTT	CGSSVGGEAGNTIYF
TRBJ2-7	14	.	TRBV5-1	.	TGCGCCAGCAGCGTGGACAGAATCTCCTACGAGCAGTACTTC	CASSVDRISYEQYF
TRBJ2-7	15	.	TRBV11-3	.	TGTGCCAGCAGCCAAACGGCAGGGGCTCCCTACGAGCAGTACTTC	CASSQTAGAPYEQYF
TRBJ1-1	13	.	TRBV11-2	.	TGTGCCAGCAGCTTAGGGGTGAACACTGAAGCTTTCTTT	CASSLGVNTEAFF
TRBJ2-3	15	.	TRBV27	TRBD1	TGTGCCAGCAGTTTGGGACAGGGGAACACAGATACGCAGTATTTT	CASSLGQGNTDTQYF
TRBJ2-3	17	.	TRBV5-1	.	TGCGCCAGCAGCTTGATGTACGTTGGAGGCACCACAGATACGCAGTATTTT	CASSLMYVGGTTDTQYF
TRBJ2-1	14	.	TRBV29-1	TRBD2	TGCAGCGTACCAGCGGGAGGGCCTATAAATGAGCAGTTCTTC	CSVPAGGPINEQFF
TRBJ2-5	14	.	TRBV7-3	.	TGTGCCAGCAGCGTAAATGCCAACCAAGAGACCCAGTACTTC	CASSVNANQETQYF
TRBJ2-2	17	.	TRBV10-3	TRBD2	TGTGCCATCAGTGACTCAGCGGGGGTGGTTAACACCGGGGAGCTGTTTTTT	CAISDSAGVVNTGELFF
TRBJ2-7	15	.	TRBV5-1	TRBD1	TGCGCCAGCAGTCTGACCGGGACAGTCTCCTACGAGCAGTACTTC	CASSLTGTVSYEQYF
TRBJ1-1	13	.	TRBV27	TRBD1	TGTGCCAGCAGTAACCGGGACAGGCTAAAAGCTTTCTTT	CASSNRDRLKAFF
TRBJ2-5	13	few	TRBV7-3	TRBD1	TGTGCCAGCAGCCAGGGACAGCGGGAGACCCAGTACTTC	CASSQGQRETQYF
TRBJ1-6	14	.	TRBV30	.	TGTGCCTGGAGCGGACGATATGGTGATTCACCCCTCCACTTT	CAWSGRYGDSPLHF
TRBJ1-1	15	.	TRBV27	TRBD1	TGTGCCAGCAGTTCCAACAGGGGAAGGAGCACTGAAGCTTTCTTT	CASSSNRGRSTEAFF
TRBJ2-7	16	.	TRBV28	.	TGTGCCAGCACCATTATTGGGCAGCCAGGGCAAAGCGAGCAGTACTTC	CASTIIGQPGQSEQYF
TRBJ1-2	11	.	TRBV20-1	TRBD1	TGCAGCGCTACAGGGGGTCCTGGCTACACCTTC	CSATGGPGYTF
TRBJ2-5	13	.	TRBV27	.	TGTGCCAGCAGGCAGGGGGGTGCGGAGACCCAGTACTTC	CASRQGGAETQYF
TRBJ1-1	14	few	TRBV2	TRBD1	TGTGCCAGCAGGCGAACGTCAGGGGGCACTGAAGCTTTCTTT	CASRRTSGGTEAFF
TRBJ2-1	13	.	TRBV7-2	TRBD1	TGTGCCAGCAGCTATTCCCAGGGGGATGAGCAGTTCTTC	CASSYSQGDEQFF
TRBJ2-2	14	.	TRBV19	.	TGTGCCGGTCAGGACAGAACGAACACCGGGGAGCTGTTTTTT	CAGQDRTNTGELFF
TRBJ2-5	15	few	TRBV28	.	TGTGCCAGCAGTAGAACGGGACTTCGAGGGGAGACCCAGTACTTC	CASSRTGLRGETQYF
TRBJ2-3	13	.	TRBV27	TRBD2	TGTGCCAGCAGTTTACTAGCGGGAGTCACGCAGTATTTT	CASSLLAGVTQYF
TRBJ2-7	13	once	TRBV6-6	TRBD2	TGTGCCAGCACCCCGACTAGCGGTTACGAGCAGTACTTC	CASTPTSGYEQYF
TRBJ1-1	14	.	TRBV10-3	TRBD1	TGTGCCATCAGTAAGGGGGCGCTTTTCACTGAAGCTTTCTTT	CAISKGALFTEAFF
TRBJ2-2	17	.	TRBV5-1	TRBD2	TGCGCCAGCAGGTCCGACGGGGGGATTCGTGACACCGGGGAGCTGTTTTTT	CASRSDGGIRDTGELFF
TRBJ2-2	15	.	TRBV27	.	TGTGCCAGCACATCCGGGACCCAGAACACCGGGGAGCTGTTTTTT	CASTSGTQNTGELFF
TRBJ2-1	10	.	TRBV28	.	TGTGCCAGCAGTTTTCATGAGCAGTTCTTC	CASSFHEQFF
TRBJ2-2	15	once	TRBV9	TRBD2	TGTGCCAGCAGCGTTCTGAGCGGGAGGGCCGGGGAGCTGTTTTTT	CASSVLSGRAGELFF
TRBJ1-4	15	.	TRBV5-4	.	TGTGCCAGCAGCGTGGACGGGGTGACTAATGAAAAACTGTTTTTT	CASSVDGVTNEKLFF
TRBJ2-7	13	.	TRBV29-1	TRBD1	TGCAGCGTTGGTGGGACAGGGCATTACGAGCAGTACTTC	CSVGGTGHYEQYF
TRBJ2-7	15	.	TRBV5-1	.	TGCGCCAGCAGCGTTGTAAGGGGACTGACCTACGAGCAGTACTTC	CASSVVRGLTYEQYF
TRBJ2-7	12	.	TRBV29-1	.	TGCAGCGTCGCCTGGGACCCCCACGAGCAGTACTTC	CSVAWDPHEQYF
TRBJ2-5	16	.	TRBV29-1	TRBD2	TGCAGCGTTGAAGATCGTCGAGCGGGGGGGCGGGAGACCCAGTACTTC	CSVEDRRAGGRETQYF
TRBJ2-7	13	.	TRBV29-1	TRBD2	TGCAGCGTTGCTAATAGCGGGAGGTACGAGCAGTACTTC	CSVANSGRYEQYF
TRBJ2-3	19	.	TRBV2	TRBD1	TGTGCCAGCAGTGGGGACAGGGCGTGGGGGCAGCTAAACACAGATACGCAGTATTTT	CASSGDRAWGQLNTDTQYF
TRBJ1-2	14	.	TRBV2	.	TGTGCCAGCAGTGGACGACAGACTAACTATGGCTACACCTTC	CASSGRQTNYGYTF
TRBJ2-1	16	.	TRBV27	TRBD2	TGTGCCAGCAGTTTGGTGGCGGGAGGCCTCTACAATGAGCAGTTCTTC	CASSLVAGGLYNEQFF
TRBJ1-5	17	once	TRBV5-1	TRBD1	TGCGCCAGCAGCTTGGACCCCCTAGGGGGCGCGGATCAGCCCCAGCATTTT	CASSLDPLGGADQPQHF
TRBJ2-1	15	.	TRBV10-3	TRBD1	TGTGCCATCAGACCGACAGGGAGCTCCTACAATGAGCAGTTCTTC	CAIRPTGSSYNEQFF